The 32 T cell receptor beta chains below were found in one sample sequenced in a study of tumor and adjacent non-tumor tissue in lung cancer. TCRbeta libraries were built with three rounds of nested PCR, modified from ARM-PCR. TCRdb re-called the multiplex PCR reads through MiXCR, storing one row per CDR3 protein. The table has approximately 90,000 distinct CDR3 sequences, under 80% seen once. The template was RNA from unsorted bulk tissue. The normal lung tissue was taken more than 3 cm from the tumor edge. Sequenced: distant non-tumor lung tissue. The receptor source for this set is a woman aged 45-65 years with non-small cell lung cancer.

In this sample, this clonotype turned up once. The junction and the germline gene differ at one end; a read error may be behind it. The chain combines TRBV6-2 or TRBV6-3 with TRBJ1-1, with TRBD1 identical over 9 bases. Per the germline V gene, CDR1 is MNHEY and CDR2 is SVGEGT. The CDR3 covers 16 residues. This CDR3 is CASSYATGGMETGAFF. Written as DNA, the CDR3 is TGTGCCAGCAGTTACGCCACAGGGGGCATGGAAACTGGAGCTTTCTTT.

This CDR3 reads CANSWGGTGANVLTF. DNA of the CDR3: TGTGCCAACAGTTGGGGGGGGACTGGGGCCAACGTCCTGACTTTC. The rearrangement joins TRBV5-6 to TRBJ2-6, with 7 bases identical to TRBD2. The CDR3 is 15 amino acids. Germline loops: CDR1 SGHDT, CDR2 YYEEEE. The junction had 8 bases not matched to a gene; V was cut back by 9 bases and J by 2 bases.

As concerns this clonotype: A read error may be the cause here, since a much bigger clone is one base away. The V and J genes are TRBV20-1 and TRBJ2-3; 8 bases align to TRBD2. The CDR3 has 14 amino acids. The V gene end was trimmed by 8 bases and the J gene end by 6 bases; junction bases not matched to a gene: 13. From germline, CDR1 is DFQATT and CDR2 SNEGSKA (reference sequence). The CDR3 here is CSSTPAGVDDTQYF. The CDR3 region has the DNA TGCAGTTCTACCCCAGCGGGAGTAGATGATACGCAGTATTTT.

This chain joins TRBV12-3 or TRBV12-4 and TRBJ2-7; D is possibly TRBD1 (6 bases). With 8 bases removed from V and 2 bases from J, the gap between germline ends came to 10 bases. The CDR3 is 12 residues long. CDR3: CASGGHTYEQYF. The DNA for the CDR3 is TGTGCCAGCGGGGGACACACCTACGAGCAGTACTTC.

Notes on this clonotype: Sequence at one end of the junction differs from germline and may be a read error. The V and J genes are TRBV6-1 and TRBJ2-5, with a tentative D call TRBD2 (5 bases). The germline V gene has CDR1 MNHNS and CDR2 SASEGT. The CDR3 runs 10 residues. CDR3 bases: TGTACCAGCGGCCGTGACACGGAGTACTTC. Its translation: CTSGRDTEYF.

For this clonotype: A much larger clone lies one base from this, so it may be a read error. V usage is TRBV28 and J usage is TRBJ2-7, with TRBD2 matching over 8 bases. This CDR3 is built from 11 residues. Germline values: CDR1 MDHEN, CDR2 SYDVKM. The chain's CDR3 is CASSSVSGRSF. In DNA form, the CDR3 reads TGTGCCAGCAGTTCTGTCAGCGGGAGATCCTTC.

The V call is TRBV5-4, the J call TRBJ2-5; 11 positions agree with TRBD2. J lost 1 base, V lost 9 bases, and 11 bases had no gene match. CDR1 and CDR2 (germline): SGHNT, YYREEE (reference sequence). The CDR3 is made up of 16 amino acids. The CDR3 here is CAIREELAGAQETQYF. CDR3 sequence (DNA): TGTGCCATCCGCGAGGAACTAGCGGGAGCCCAAGAGACCCAGTACTTC.

As concerns this clonotype: Its ends do not fully match the called genes, so a read error is possible. This sequence joins TRBV4-1 and TRBJ1-5, with D unclear. The CDR3 has 15 amino acids. The V gene's germline CDR1 is MGHRA and CDR2 YSYEKL. The CDR3 DNA reads as TGCGCCAGCAGCCAAGTTCCCAGGAGCAACCAGCCCCAGCATTTT. This sequence encodes CASSQVPRSNQPQHF.

A word on this clonotype: A junction boundary mismatches the germline segment, possibly from a read error. The V gene is TRBV6-5, the J gene TRBJ2-7; weak D call: TRBD1 (6 bases). Germline lookup yields CDR1 MNHEY and CDR2 SVGAGI. The length of the CDR3 is 12 residues. CDR3 residues: CASSPPRGERYF. CDR3 nucleotide sequence: TGTGCCAGCAGTCCTCCCAGGGGCGAGCGGTACTTC.

Points on this clonotype: The CDR3 end shows no conserved phenylalanine or tryptophan, and so a read error is likely. The rearrangement links TRBV6-5 to TRBJ1-3; 7 nucleotides agree with TRBD1. Germline V lookup: CDR1 MNHEY, CDR2 SVGAGI. This CDR3 is built from 19 residues. The CDR3 DNA is TGTGCGAGCAGCCGGGGACAGATCTCATCTTGGAGCTCTGGAAACACCATATATCTT. This translates into CASSRGQISSWSSGNTIYL.

Notes on this clonotype: The conserved closing phenylalanine or tryptophan is absent in this CDR3, likely reflecting a read error. Because the CDR3's place on the DNA is in doubt, the DNA is left out and the CDR3 is given as listed by TCRdb. This rearrangement joins TRBV11-2 to TRBJ2-2. The CDR3 region is 13 residues in length, termini included. Germline V gives CDR1 SGHAT, CDR2 FQNNGV. This CDR3 reads CACSFENTGELFL.

This clonotype occurred many times. The chain couples TRBV11-2 to TRBJ2-3; D gene uncertain. V was cut by 6 bases and J by 0 bases, with 13 bases left in between. This CDR3 is 15 amino acids long. Germline CDR1 and CDR2: SGHAT and FQNNGV. The CDR3 DNA follows: TGTGCCAGCAGGCAACAGTTTTCTAGCACAGATACGCAGTATTTT. It is translated as CASRQQFSSTDTQYF.

Comment on this clonotype: Its ends do not fully match the called genes, so a read error is possible. V usage is TRBV6-2 or TRBV6-3 and J usage is TRBJ2-7; no reliable D call. The germline V gene encodes CDR1 MNHEY and CDR2 SVGEGT. This CDR3 contains 14 residues. CDR3 sequence reads: CASSSVLVNYEQYF. The CDR3 DNA sequence: TGTGCCAGCAGTTCGGTCCTCGTCAACTACGAGCAATACTTC.

With respect to this clonotype: A single base separates this from a much larger clone, so it may be a read error. V is TRBV7-9 and J is TRBJ1-2; D uncertain. Germline assignment: CDR1 SEHNR and CDR2 FQNEAQ (reference sequence). This CDR3 is 13 amino acids long. The germline V and J ends were trimmed by 6 bases and 4 bases, with 12 bases remaining between them. For the CDR3, the DNA is TGTGCCAGCAGGCACGGGGATTTCTATGGCTACACCTTC. Its translation: CASRHGDFYGYTF. Variable domain in full (rest from reference TRBV7-9 and TRBJ1-2): DTGVSQNPRHKITKRGQNVTFRCDPISEHNRLYWYRQTLGQGPEFLTYFQNEAQLEKSRLLSDRFSAERPKGSFSTLEIQRTEQGDSAMYLCASRHGDFYGYTFGSGTRLTVV.

This chain uses TRBV30 with TRBJ1-6; 9 bases agree with TRBD1. The CDR3 covers 17 residues. Germline V gene data show CDR1 as GTSNPN and CDR2 as SVGIG (reference sequence). In DNA form, the CDR3 reads TGTAGCTGGAGTCCGCCGACAGGGGGCTCCTATAATTCACCCCTCCACTTT. This sequence encodes CSWSPPTGGSYNSPLHF.

The chain is built from TRBV4-2 and TRBJ2-1, with 9 bases that match TRBD2. The CDR3 consists of 15 residues. The V and J ends lost 9 bases and 2 bases, in that order; junction bases with no gene match: 8. Germline-derived CDR1 and CDR2 are LGHNA and YNFKEQ. CDR3 residues: CASSASGKPYNEQFF. The CDR3 nucleotides are TGTGCCAGTAGCGCTAGCGGGAAACCCTACAATGAGCAGTTCTTC.

Of note for this clonotype: The conserved phenylalanine or tryptophan normally closing the CDR3 is absent here, so this likely arose from a read error. The chain combines TRBV5-4 with TRBJ2-3; the D gene is possibly TRBD2 (6 bases). There are 15 residues in the CDR3. The germline V gene has CDR1 SGHNT and CDR2 YYREEE (reference sequence). CDR3 in amino acids: CASSLMQGLTGTQYL. CDR3 coding DNA: TGTGCCAGCAGCTTAATGCAGGGACTCACAGGTACGCAGTATCTT.

The sample holds a few counts of this clonotype. A read error may explain this, as a much larger clone is one base away. The chain employs TRBV10-1 and TRBJ2-2; D may correspond to TRBD1 or TRBD2 (5 bases each). CDR1 and CDR2 from the germline V gene are WNHNN and SYGVQD (reference sequence). V lost 4 bases and J lost 1, with 7 bases in between. This CDR3 is 14 amino acids long. CDR3 nucleotide sequence: TGCGCCAGCAGTGGGGACGAGAACACCGGGGAGCTGTTTTTT. Protein: CASSGDENTGELFF.

This clonotype was detected a few times. This may arise from a read error, as a much more abundant clone is one base away. The CDR3 sequence is CASSFTGGGSYEQYF. CDR3 nucleotide sequence: TGCGCCAGCAGCTTCACTGGCGGGGGATCCTACGAGCAGTACTTC. V usage is TRBV5-1 and J usage is TRBJ2-7; 7 positions agree with TRBD2. Trimming removed 2 bases from V and 1 base from J; junction bases left unmatched: 6. The CDR3 spans 15 residues. Germline CDR1 is SGHRS and CDR2 is YFSETQ.

Comments on this clonotype: At one boundary the junction diverges from the germline segment, which might be a read error. V gene TRBV6-2 or TRBV6-3 combines with J gene TRBJ2-5, with 7 positions matching TRBD2. Per germline, CDR1 MNHEY and CDR2 SVGEGT. The CDR3 consists of 15 residues. The DNA for the CDR3 is TGTGCCAGCACACCACTAGCGAGAGTAGAAGCGACCCAGTATTTC. It translates to CASTPLARVEATQYF.

This clonotype has a handful of counts. A much larger clone lies one base from this, so it may be a read error. The genes are TRBV10-1 and TRBJ1-3; D is undetermined. The CDR3 spans 13 residues. Germline V CDR1 and CDR2: WNHNN, SYGVQD (reference sequence). The CDR3 spells CTSPESSGNTIYF. In DNA, the CDR3 is TGCACCAGCCCAGAGTCCTCTGGAAACACCATATATTTT.

As regards this clonotype: A much larger clone sits a single nucleotide away, making a read error possible. This chain uses TRBV21-1 with TRBJ2-7; TRBD2 is the table's D call, not checked against the DNA. TRBV21-1 is a pseudogene segment. CDR3 size: 16 residues. The DNA of the CDR3 is TGTGCCAGCAGCAAGGGCGGGAGTGTTCGGTCCTACGAGCAGAACTTC. Translation: CASSKGGSVRSYEQNF.

Comments on this clonotype: A junction boundary mismatches the germline segment, possibly from a read error. This chain uses TRBV6-1 with TRBJ1-2, with D perhaps TRBD1 (6 bases). The CDR3 spans 15 residues. From germline, CDR1 is MNHNS and CDR2 SASEGT. CDR3 amino acids: CASSEMGRGGYGYIF. In nucleotides, the CDR3 is TGTGCCAGCAGTGAAATGGGCAGGGGAGGCTATGGCTACATCTTC.

For this clonotype: The junction departs from the called germline gene at one end, perhaps through a read error. The gene calls are TRBV29-1 and TRBJ1-2, with D possibly matching TRBD1 (5 bases). CDR1 and CDR2 from the germline V gene are SQVTM and ANQGSEA. CDR3 size: 14 residues. CDR3 DNA: TGCAGCCTTGAACCCAGGGCCCCTAACTATGGTTACACCTTC. It encodes CSLEPRAPNYGYTF.

Details on this clonotype: This CDR3 is missing its conserved last phenylalanine or tryptophan, likely due to a read error. The chain employs TRBV28 and TRBJ2-3; no clear D gene. In germline, CDR1 is MDHEN, CDR2 SYDVKM. The CDR3 length is 13 residues. Here the CDR3 reads CVSSPRPTDTQYL. The CDR3 bases are TGTGTCAGCAGCCCCCGGCCCACAGATACGCAGTATCTT.

For this clonotype: The conserved final phenylalanine or tryptophan is absent from the CDR3, which likely points to a read error. This chain links TRBV5-1 with TRBJ2-1; the D is unclear. CDR1 is SGHRS, CDR2 YFSETQ, per germline. CDR3 size: 17 residues. In nucleotides, the CDR3 is TGCGGCAGCAGACCTTCCTCGGGCCCCTCCTCCTACAATGAGCAGTTCCTC. Its translation is CGSRPSSGPSSYNEQFL.

Comments on this clonotype: This may be a read error: a much more frequent sequence differs by one nucleotide. The chain is built from TRBV18 and TRBJ1-2; D is unclear. The CDR3 is 14 amino acids. In germline, CDR1 is KGHSH, CDR2 LQKENI. CDR3 nucleotide sequence: TGTGCCAGCTCACCGGGGAACATTAACTATGACTACACCTTC. Its protein product is CASSPGNINYDYTF.

In this sample, this clonotype turned up many times. The chain employs TRBV28 and TRBJ2-7; possibly TRBD2 for D (7 bases). V lost 3 bases to trimming and J lost 5 bases, with 14 bases between them. This CDR3 has 14 residues. Germline values: CDR1 MDHEN, CDR2 SYDVKM. The DNA of the CDR3 is TGTGCCAGCAGTTTGTCGGGGGGCGGACACGAGCAGTACTTC. The encoded protein is CASSLSGGGHEQYF.

Regarding this clonotype: A junction end diverges from the germline sequence, so it may reflect a read error. The rearrangement links TRBV20-1 to TRBJ2-7; 8 bases line up with TRBD2. CDR3 size: 16 residues. Per germline, CDR1 DFQATT and CDR2 SNEGSKA (reference sequence). This CDR3 is CSVRGILAARPYEQYF. The CDR3, as DNA: TGCAGTGTTAGAGGGATACTAGCGGCGAGGCCCTACGAGCAGTACTTC.

Ten or more counts support this clonotype. V gene TRBV6-1 combines with J gene TRBJ2-7; D is tentatively TRBD1 or TRBD2 (5 bases each). The CDR3 is 15 residues long. V lost 11 bases, J lost 2 bases, and 22 bases lay in between. From germline, CDR1 is MNHNS and CDR2 SASEGT. The CDR3 sequence: CAGGSRGDGPYEQYF. CDR3 coding DNA: TGTGCCGGCGGGTCCCGGGGCGACGGCCCCTACGAGCAGTACTTC.

The rearrangement joins TRBV6-1 to TRBJ2-5, with 10 bases matching TRBD1. Looked up from germline, CDR1 is MNHNS and CDR2 is SASEGT. The V and J ends lost 5 bases and 5 bases, in that order; junction bases with no gene match: 17. The CDR3 length is 18 residues. CDR3 sequence: CASSRTGGILERDETQYF. Written as DNA, the CDR3 is TGTGCCAGCAGTCGGACAGGGGGTATCCTAGAGAGGGATGAGACCCAGTACTTC.

The chain recombines TRBV18 with TRBJ2-3; the D is unclear. This CDR3 is 12 amino acids long. V was cut by 2 bases and J by 5 bases, with 5 bases left in between. The germline V gene encodes CDR1 KGHSH and CDR2 LQKENI. The CDR3 here is CASSPIGDTQYF. For the CDR3, the DNA is TGTGCCAGCTCACCAATCGGAGATACGCAGTATTTT.